This TCR beta chain came from a study of blood T cell repertoires in COVID-19. Germline values: CDR1 KGHSH, CDR2 LQKENI. V dropped 1 base and J dropped 4 bases, with 8 bases sitting between them. The CDR3 spans 14 residues. This clone was detected only once. The data were produced by immunoSEQ multiplex PCR, yet TCRdb's version contains in-frame clones alone and is incomplete. The sample lists about 22,000 clones, 80% to 85% occurring once. The V gene is TRBV18, the J gene TRBJ1-5; a weak D match, TRBD1 (6 bases). The receptor was isolated from a man aged 80 or over with active or convalescent COVID-19. The specimen was peripheral blood. As DNA, the CDR3 is TGTGCCAGCTCACCACAGGGGGGGAATCAGCCCCAGCATTTT. This codes for CASSPQGGNQPQHF.